Each of the 32 T cell receptor beta chains below was sequenced from the same sample in a study of blood T cell repertoires in COVID-19. Measured with immunoSEQ multiplex PCR; TCRdb has only the in-frame clones, and not every one. The profile shows roughly 400,000 clones, about 88% of them singletons. Specimen: PBMCs or T cells enriched from blood (not recorded which). The receptors come from a young woman who had been exposed to COVID-19.

The J gene is TRBJ2-1, the V gene TRBV3-1 (or the pseudogene TRBV3-2); 7 bases are a match to TRBD1. The germline gives CDR1 LGHDT, CDR2 YNNKEL (reference sequence). V shed 4 bases and J 3 bases; nucleotides not matched to a gene: 6. The CDR3 is made up of 15 amino acids. CDR3: CASSPRDRSYNEQFF. The CDR3 region has the DNA TGTGCCAGCAGCCCCCGGGACAGAAGCTACAATGAGCAGTTCTTC.

The chain combines TRBV9 with TRBJ2-2; TRBD1 matches at 9 bases. J gave up 7 bases and V 2 bases, and 15 bases lay outside the gene matches. Germline CDR1 and CDR2: SGDLS and YYNGEE. This CDR3 has 18 amino acids. The CDR3 bases are TGTGCCAGCAGCGTGACGCCTACAGGGGGCGCTAATGTCGGGGAGCTGTTTTTT. The encoded protein is CASSVTPTGGANVGELFF.

J is TRBJ2-7 and V is TRBV15; D gene uncertain. The CDR3 is 15 amino acids. Germline assignment: CDR1 LNHNV and CDR2 YYDKDF (reference sequence). Trimming removed 5 bases at V and 3 bases at J, with 17 bases between. CDR3 sequence: CATSGTETFNYEQYF. In DNA form, the CDR3 reads TGTGCCACCAGCGGCACCGAAACATTCAACTACGAGCAGTACTTC.

This clone showed up just a few times. The chain employs TRBV28 and TRBJ1-5; possible D gene TRBD1, 6 bases. The CDR3 is 15 amino acids. Germline V gives CDR1 MDHEN, CDR2 SYDVKM. The V and J ends lost 5 bases and 4 bases respectively, with 15 bases between them. The CDR3 nucleotides are TGTGCCAGCAGTCCATCAGGGGCGCGTAATCAGCCCCAGCATTTT. This sequence encodes CASSPSGARNQPQHF.

This rearrangement joins TRBV4-2 to TRBJ1-2; tentative D call: TRBD1 (5 bases). V gave up 0 bases and J gave up 2 bases, with 19 bases separating them. CDR1 and CDR2 (germline): LGHNA, YNFKEQ. CDR3 length: 18 amino acids. The CDR3 DNA reads as TGTGCCAGCAGCCAAGAAATGACCCTCGGCGGGGGAAACTATGGCTACACCTTC. This translates into CASSQEMTLGGGNYGYTF.

V usage is TRBV7-8 and J usage is TRBJ1-2; no clear D gene. The CDR3 contains 12 residues. Germline V gene lookup returns CDR1 SGHVS and CDR2 FQNEAQ. Trimming shortened V by 1 base and J by 4 bases, and 4 bases separated the two germline ends. CDR3 nucleotides: TGTGCCAGCAGCTTAGACAGCTATGGCTACACCTTC. Translating it yields CASSLDSYGYTF.

Worth noting for this clone: This CDR3 is also generated by other DNA sequences in the sample. The chain carries TRBV6-5 and TRBJ1-6; D remains unclear. CDR1 is MNHEY and CDR2 is SVGAGI in the germline V gene. Trimming removed 3 bases from V and 0 bases from J, with 9 bases in between. The CDR3 runs to 16 residues. Written as DNA, the CDR3 is TGTGCCAGCAGTTATTCAGCGAGCTCCTATAATTCACCCCTCCACTTT. Protein sequence: CASSYSASSYNSPLHF.

This rearrangement joins TRBV28 to TRBJ2-7; D unresolved. The germline gives CDR1 MDHEN, CDR2 SYDVKM. The length of the CDR3 is 12 residues. V was pared by 3 bases and J by 4 bases, with 7 bases between. DNA of the CDR3: TGTGCCAGCAGTTTGGTGCGTTACGAGCAGTACTTC. Translated: CASSLVRYEQYF.

This clone was picked up a small number of times. The chain carries TRBV11-2 and TRBJ2-7; tentatively, D is TRBD1 (6 bases). V lost 0 bases to trimming and J lost 6 bases, with 12 bases between them. The CDR3 loop spans 14 amino acids. The germline gives CDR1 SGHAT, CDR2 FQNNGV. Written as DNA, the CDR3 is TGTGCCAGCAGCTTAGATCGAGGGGGTGGCGAGCAGTACTTC. It encodes CASSLDRGGGEQYF. Supplemented by reference TRBV11-2 and TRBJ2-7, the full variable domain reads EAGVAQSPRYKIIEKRQSVAFWCNPISGHATLYWYQQILGQGPKLLIQFQNNGVVDDSQLPKDRFSAERLKGVDSTLKIQPAKLEDSAVYLCASSLDRGGGEQYFGPGTRLTVT.

The chain joins TRBV25-1 to TRBJ2-7; D gene ambiguous. The CDR3 sequence is 15 residues long. V was cut by 0 bases and J by 2 bases, with 11 bases left in between. Germline V CDR1 and CDR2: MGHDK, SYGVNS. Written as DNA, the CDR3 is TGTGCCAGCAGTGAATATGGGTCGGGTACCTACGAGCAGTACTTC. The encoded protein is CASSEYGSGTYEQYF.

The chain recombines TRBV18 with TRBJ2-1; D gene ambiguous. The CDR3 consists of 15 residues. Germline lookup yields CDR1 KGHSH and CDR2 LQKENI. V was clipped by 3 bases and J by 4 bases, with 13 bases between them. In DNA form, the CDR3 reads TGTGCCAGCTCACCGCTACCAACAGTATACAATGAGCAGTTCTTC. Amino acid sequence: CASSPLPTVYNEQFF.

This clone was observed a single time. This chain uses TRBV7-8 with TRBJ2-1, with a tentative D call TRBD2 (6 bases). Germline CDR1 reads SGHVS; CDR2 reads FQNEAQ. Trimming stripped 5 bases from V and 10 bases from J, with 21 bases between. This CDR3 has 15 residues. CDR3 sequence: CASSPGTWKGEEQFF. The CDR3 DNA reads TGTGCCAGCAGCCCCGGGACTTGGAAAGGCGAGGAGCAGTTCTTC. The full variable domain, rest sourced from reference TRBV7-8 and TRBJ2-1, is GAGVSQSPRYKVAKRGQDVALRCDPISGHVSLFWYQQALGQGPEFLTYFQNEAQLDKSGLPSDRFFAERPEGSVSTLKIQRTQQEDSAVYLCASSPGTWKGEEQFFGPGTRLTVL.

For this clone: Within the sample, other DNA sequences also encode this same CDR3. The gene calls are TRBV5-1 and TRBJ1-6; TRBD1 matches at 9 bases. V trimming: 3 bases; J trimming: 4 bases; junction bases outside the gene matches: 2. CDR3 length: 15 amino acids. The germline V gene has CDR1 SGHRS and CDR2 YFSETQ. The CDR3 region has the DNA TGCGCCAGCAGCTCCGGGACAGGGTATAATTCACCCCTCCACTTT. As protein: CASSSGTGYNSPLHF.

The chain joins TRBV28 to TRBJ1-2; 12 positions match TRBD1. The CDR3 is 15 residues long. V trimming: 1 base; J trimming: 8 bases; junction bases outside the gene matches: 5. Germline-derived CDR1 and CDR2 are MDHEN and SYDVKM. The CDR3 region is CASSLYGTGGGGYTF. The CDR3 DNA reads as TGTGCCAGCAGTTTATATGGGACAGGGGGCGGAGGCTACACCTTC.

A few counts support this clone. This sequence joins TRBV5-1 and TRBJ1-1, with D perhaps matching TRBD1 (6 bases). Germline assignment: CDR1 SGHRS and CDR2 YFSETQ. There are 17 residues in the CDR3. V was cut by 3 bases and J by 3 bases, with 21 bases left in between. DNA for the CDR3: TGCGCCAGCAGCTGGGACGGGGGGCTAGGTCAGTACACTGAAGCTTTCTTT. Encoded protein: CASSWDGGLGQYTEAFF.

The V and J genes are TRBV6-6 and TRBJ1-2, with D possibly TRBD1 on 5 matching bases. The CDR3 sequence is 12 residues long. The germline V and J ends were trimmed by 11 bases and 4 bases, with 14 bases remaining between them. CDR1 and CDR2 (germline): MNHNY, SVGAGI (reference sequence). The CDR3: CAAHGGVYGYTF. The DNA of the CDR3 is TGTGCCGCACACGGGGGGGTCTATGGCTACACCTTC.

Details on this clone: At one end, the junction sequence differs from germline, possibly due to a read error. The chain is built from TRBV4-1 and TRBJ1-5, with a tentative D call TRBD1 (5 bases). Per the germline V gene, CDR1 is MGHRA and CDR2 is YSYEKL. The length of the CDR3 is 13 residues. The CDR3 coding sequence is TGCGCCAGCAGCAAAGAAGGGGTTCAGCCCCAGCATTTT. Encoded protein: CASSKEGVQPQHF.

On this clone: The sample contains more than one DNA sequence encoding this CDR3. The CDR3 is CASSLKGASNQPQHF. Here the CDR3 DNA reads TGTGCCAGCAGTTTAAAGGGGGCCAGCAATCAGCCCCAGCATTTT. This chain connects TRBV28 to TRBJ1-5; 7 positions agree with TRBD1. The V segment lost 2 bases and the J segment 1 base; nucleotides outside the gene matches: 2. Germline V gene sequence: CDR1 MDHEN, CDR2 SYDVKM. CDR3 size: 15 residues. The variable domain in full, completed from reference TRBV28 and TRBJ1-5, reads DVKVTQSSRYLVKRTGEKVFLECVQDMDHENMFWYRQDPGLGLRLIYFSYDVKMKEKGDIPEGYSVSREKKERFSLILESASTNQTSMYLCASSLKGASNQPQHFGDGTRLSIL.

The rearrangement links TRBV6-8 to TRBJ2-3; weak D call: TRBD2 (6 bases). The V end lost 2 bases, the J end lost 0 bases, and 15 bases lay between the germline ends. CDR1 MNHGY and CDR2 SAAAGT come from the germline V gene. The CDR3 length is 17 residues. The CDR3 loop reads CASSYRDSEPSTDTQYF. The CDR3 DNA reads TGTGCCAGCAGTTACCGGGACTCAGAACCTAGCACAGATACGCAGTATTTT.

For this clone: The sample carries other DNA sequences with the same CDR3. This rearrangement joins TRBV10-3 to TRBJ2-3; 7 positions agree with TRBD2. CDR1 is ENHRY, CDR2 SYGVKD, per germline. The junction had 3 bases not matched to a gene; V was cut back by 8 bases and J by 1 base. This CDR3 contains 13 residues. For the CDR3, the DNA is TGTGCCATCTCCCTAGCGGGCACAGATACGCAGTATTTT. Protein sequence: CAISLAGTDTQYF.

The chain couples TRBV9 to TRBJ2-7, with a weak D call TRBD1 (6 bases). Germline V lookup: CDR1 SGDLS, CDR2 YYNGEE. This CDR3 is 14 amino acids long. V gave up 3 bases and J gave up 4 bases, with 14 bases separating them. The CDR3 region has the DNA TGTGCCAGCAGCGCGGGCCGACAGGCGTACGAGCAGTACTTC. Encoded protein: CASSAGRQAYEQYF.

The V and J genes are TRBV28 and TRBJ2-3; TRBD1 is a possible D gene (6 bases). Trimming removed 5 bases from V and 4 bases from J, with 22 bases in between. The CDR3 has 17 amino acids. Germline assignment: CDR1 MDHEN and CDR2 SYDVKM. The DNA of the CDR3 is TGTGCCAGCAGTCCCCCTAGTTGGACAGAAGCTGCAGATACGCAGTATTTT. Protein sequence: CASSPPSWTEAADTQYF.

V is TRBV7-8 and J is TRBJ2-7; maybe TRBD2 (6 bases). Between the trimmed V and J ends, which lost 2 bases and 7 bases, there was a span of 12 bases. The CDR3 is 13 residues long. From germline, CDR1 is SGHVS and CDR2 FQNEAQ. As DNA, the CDR3 is TGTGCCAGCAGCTTATGGGAGGCAGAGGAGCAGTACTTC. Protein: CASSLWEAEEQYF.

The chain recombines TRBV11-2 with TRBJ1-2; TRBD1 is a possible D gene (6 bases). Germline values: CDR1 SGHAT, CDR2 FQNNGV. The CDR3 consists of 14 residues. V lost 0 bases, J lost 4 bases, and 9 bases lay in between. The CDR3 is CASSLELQGYGYTF. For the CDR3, the DNA is TGTGCCAGCAGCTTAGAGCTACAGGGCTATGGCTACACCTTC.

This chain connects TRBV28 to TRBJ1-5; D is possibly TRBD1 (6 bases). The V end lost 6 bases, the J end lost 3 bases, and 12 bases lay between the germline ends. There are 14 residues in the CDR3. Germline CDR1 is MDHEN and CDR2 is SYDVKM. The CDR3 coding sequence is TGTGCCAGCAGCAGAGACAGGATCAATCAGCCCCAGCATTTT. As protein: CASSRDRINQPQHF.

This chain joins TRBV4-3 and TRBJ2-3, with 9 bases that match TRBD2. The CDR3 spans 16 residues. Germline CDR1 and CDR2: LGHNA and YSLEER. The J segment lost 1 base and the V segment lost 1 base, leaving 3 bases of the junction unmatched. The CDR3 is CASSQGRGGGTDTQYF. CDR3 coding DNA: TGCGCCAGCAGCCAAGGGCGGGGGGGCGGCACAGATACGCAGTATTTT.

This clone has only a few counts. This chain uses TRBV19 with TRBJ2-2; a weak D match, TRBD1 (6 bases). The CDR3 extends over 15 amino acids. The germline V and J ends were trimmed by 2 bases and 4 bases, with 11 bases remaining between them. The germline V gene encodes CDR1 LNHDA and CDR2 SQIVND (reference sequence). CDR3 protein: CASSIFRGTTGELFF. The CDR3 DNA reads TGTGCCAGTAGTATATTTAGGGGGACCACCGGGGAGCTGTTTTTT. The full variable domain, in which reference TRBV19 and TRBJ2-2 provide the parts outside the CDR3, is DGGITQSPKYLFRKEGQNVTLSCEQNLNHDAMYWYRQDPGQGLRLIYYSQIVNDFQKGDIAEGYSVSREKKESFPLTVTSAQKNPTAFYLCASSIFRGTTGELFFGEGSRLTVL.

The V gene is TRBV7-2, the J gene TRBJ1-1; possibly TRBD1 for D (6 bases). This CDR3 has 17 residues. CDR1 and CDR2 from the germline V gene are SGHTA and FQGNSA. Trimming removed 0 bases from V and 3 bases from J, with 17 bases in between. CDR3 coding DNA: TGTGCCAGCAGCTTAGCGCGTAGGGGGTTGGGGGACACTGAAGCTTTCTTT. Protein product: CASSLARRGLGDTEAFF. Full variable domain (remainder filled in from reference TRBV7-2 and TRBJ1-1): GAGVSQSPSNKVTEKGKDVELRCDPISGHTALYWYRQSLGQGLEFLIYFQGNSAPDKSGLPSDRFSAERTGGSVSTLTIQRTQQEDSAVYLCASSLARRGLGDTEAFFGQGTRLTVV.

V gene TRBV9 combines with J gene TRBJ2-5, with D possibly being TRBD1 (6 bases). Germline V lookup: CDR1 SGDLS, CDR2 YYNGEE. This CDR3 is 14 amino acids long. The V end was cut by 3 bases, the J end by 2 bases, with 11 bases between. In DNA, the CDR3 is TGTGCCAGCAGCGCAACAGGGTTACAAGAGACCCAGTACTTC. It yields the protein CASSATGLQETQYF.

The CDR3, as DNA: TGTGCCAGCAGTTTCGGATTCCAGGGTTCTAACTATGGCTACACCTTC. Protein: CASSFGFQGSNYGYTF. This chain uses TRBV28 with TRBJ1-2; D possibly corresponds to TRBD1 (5 bases). CDR1 is MDHEN and CDR2 is SYDVKM in the germline V gene. V was trimmed by 3 bases and J by 0 bases, leaving 14 bases between them. The CDR3 is 16 amino acids.

The genes are TRBV13 and TRBJ2-2; D gene ambiguous. The ends were cut back, 8 bases at V and 5 bases at J, with 9 bases in the middle. Germline CDR1 PRHDT, CDR2 FYEKMQ (reference sequence). CDR3 length equals 12 residues. CDR3 nucleotides: TGTGCCAGCCGGTTACCAACCGGGGAGCTGTTTTTT. Translated, it gives CASRLPTGELFF.

A word on this clone: A read error may account for a junction end that differs from germline. This chain uses TRBV4-1 with TRBJ2-4; 10 bases agree with TRBD1. Germline lookup yields CDR1 MGHRA and CDR2 YSYEKL. CDR3 length: 13 amino acids. Here the CDR3 reads CASSQEGDRGGTF. CDR3 nucleotides: TGCGCCAGCAGCCAAGAAGGGGACAGGGGCGGAACCTTC.